These T cell receptor beta chains were read from a single sample in a study of blood T cell repertoires in COVID-19. Repertoires were generated with immunoSEQ multiplex PCR, while TCRdb's copy carries only in-frame clones and drops some. The top ten clones hold roughly 6.8% of a sample with about 370,000 clones, almost 90% of them seen once. The sequencing input was peripheral blood. The receptors originated from a man aged 18-30 years with active or convalescent COVID-19. CDR3s include the opening cysteine and the closing phenylalanine or tryptophan. Each record gives: clone size, D gene, J gene, V gene, CDR3 DNA, CDR3 protein. A D gene is named only where the DNA matches it firmly. Size tells how often a clone was seen (once, few, many) or the class of an expanded clone, and some rows leave it out.

clone_size: -; d_call: -; j_call: TRBJ2-1; v_call: TRBV28; cdr3_nt: TGTGCCAGCAGTCCCCCCGGGGCAGGGGCCAATGAGCAGTTCTTC; cdr3_aa: CASSPPGAGANEQFF
clone_size: -; d_call: TRBD2; j_call: TRBJ2-7; v_call: TRBV27; cdr3_nt: TGTGCCAGCAGTAAGGGACTAGCGGGTCTGGGGTACGAGCAGTACTTC; cdr3_aa: CASSKGLAGLGYEQYF
clone_size: -; d_call: -; j_call: TRBJ2-2; v_call: TRBV11-3; cdr3_nt: TGTGCCAGCAGCTTAGCCGGGACTTTTCCCAGCGGGGAGCTGTTTTTT; cdr3_aa: CASSLAGTFPSGELFF
clone_size: -; d_call: TRBD1; j_call: TRBJ2-5; v_call: TRBV5-1; cdr3_nt: TGCGCCAGCAGCCCATATGGACAGGGAGTGGAGACCCAGTACTTC; cdr3_aa: CASSPYGQGVETQYF
clone_size: -; d_call: TRBD1; j_call: TRBJ2-3; v_call: TRBV7-3; cdr3_nt: TGTGCCAGCAGCGGAAGGACAGGGGCTAGCACAGATACGCAGTATTTT; cdr3_aa: CASSGRTGASTDTQYF
clone_size: -; d_call: TRBD1; j_call: TRBJ2-1; v_call: TRBV24-1; cdr3_nt: TGTGCCACCAGTGATTCCGCAAGACGGGACAGGGGCGGAAATGAGCAGTTCTTC; cdr3_aa: CATSDSARRDRGGNEQFF
clone_size: -; d_call: -; j_call: TRBJ1-2; v_call: TRBV15; cdr3_nt: TGTGCCACCAGCAGAGATAGGCCCGGGGAAAACTATGGCTACACCTTC; cdr3_aa: CATSRDRPGENYGYTF
clone_size: many; d_call: -; j_call: TRBJ1-5; v_call: TRBV19; cdr3_nt: TGTGCCAGTAGCCCGGTACGGGACAACAATCAGCCCCAGCATTTT; cdr3_aa: CASSPVRDNNQPQHF
clone_size: -; d_call: -; j_call: TRBJ1-1; v_call: TRBV2; cdr3_nt: TGTGCCAGCATGAAATCCAACGGGGACACTGAAGCTTTCTTT; cdr3_aa: CASMKSNGDTEAFF
clone_size: -; d_call: -; j_call: TRBJ2-1; v_call: TRBV11-3; cdr3_nt: TGTGCCAGCAGCCGACAGGTTTACAATGAGCAGTTCTTC; cdr3_aa: CASSRQVYNEQFF
clone_size: -; d_call: -; j_call: TRBJ1-5; v_call: TRBV19; cdr3_nt: TGTGCCAGTAGTTCAGGTTCTCAGCCCCAGCATTTT; cdr3_aa: CASSSGSQPQHF
clone_size: -; d_call: -; j_call: TRBJ1-4; v_call: TRBV28; cdr3_nt: TGTGCCAGCAGAATAGGGGATTATGAAAAACTGTTTTTT; cdr3_aa: CASRIGDYEKLFF
clone_size: -; d_call: -; j_call: TRBJ1-6; v_call: TRBV7-3; cdr3_nt: TGTGCCAGCAGCTCCGGACAAGATAATTCACCCCTCCACTTT; cdr3_aa: CASSSGQDNSPLHF
clone_size: once; d_call: -; j_call: TRBJ2-3; v_call: TRBV5-8; cdr3_nt: TGTGCCAGCAGTCGCAGACCACAGGGCCAGCTTACAGATACGCAGTATTTT; cdr3_aa: CASSRRPQGQLTDTQYF
clone_size: -; d_call: TRBD2; j_call: TRBJ2-1; v_call: TRBV6-2/TRBV6-3; cdr3_nt: TGTGCCAGCAGCCTAGCGGGAGGGCAGTACAATGAGCAGTTCTTC; cdr3_aa: CASSLAGGQYNEQFF
clone_size: -; d_call: TRBD2; j_call: TRBJ2-7; v_call: TRBV5-1; cdr3_nt: TGCGCCAGCAGCTTGGCTCCTAGCGGGGGCTCGTACGAGCAGTACTTC; cdr3_aa: CASSLAPSGGSYEQYF
clone_size: once; d_call: TRBD1; j_call: TRBJ1-1; v_call: TRBV7-2; cdr3_nt: TGTGCCAGCAGCCTGACAGGGCAGGGCACTGAAGCTTTCTTT; cdr3_aa: CASSLTGQGTEAFF
clone_size: -; d_call: TRBD1; j_call: TRBJ1-2; v_call: TRBV18; cdr3_nt: TGTGCCAGCTCAGGCGACGGGACAGGGGCTTGGGGCTACACCTTC; cdr3_aa: CASSGDGTGAWGYTF
clone_size: -; d_call: TRBD1; j_call: TRBJ1-1; v_call: TRBV15; cdr3_nt: TGTGCCACCAGCAGAGGGGGACAGTGGGTTCCTTTGAACACTGAAGCTTTCTTT; cdr3_aa: CATSRGGQWVPLNTEAFF
clone_size: -; d_call: -; j_call: TRBJ1-1; v_call: TRBV9; cdr3_nt: TGTGCCAGCAACCAGGCGGGGAGCGGCACTGAAGCTTTCTTT; cdr3_aa: CASNQAGSGTEAFF
clone_size: -; d_call: TRBD1; j_call: TRBJ1-1; v_call: TRBV25-1; cdr3_nt: TGTGCCAGCAGTGAATCGGACAGGATGAACACTGAAGCTTTCTTT; cdr3_aa: CASSESDRMNTEAFF
clone_size: -; d_call: -; j_call: TRBJ2-5; v_call: TRBV10-3; cdr3_nt: TGTGCCATCGGCCCTGAAGAGACCCAGTACTTC; cdr3_aa: CAIGPEETQYF
clone_size: -; d_call: -; j_call: TRBJ1-5; v_call: TRBV19; cdr3_nt: TGTGCCAGTAGTACGGGGCGGGGGCTAGGGTTGCCCCAGCATTTT; cdr3_aa: CASSTGRGLGLPQHF
clone_size: once; d_call: TRBD1; j_call: TRBJ2-2; v_call: TRBV27; cdr3_nt: TGTGCCAGCACCCCTGACAGGGTAGCGAACACCGGGGAGCTGTTTTTT; cdr3_aa: CASTPDRVANTGELFF
clone_size: -; d_call: -; j_call: TRBJ1-2; v_call: TRBV28; cdr3_nt: TGTGCCAGCAGTTTCCCACTGGGGACGGGGGACTATGGCTACACCTTC; cdr3_aa: CASSFPLGTGDYGYTF
clone_size: -; d_call: TRBD1; j_call: TRBJ2-2; v_call: TRBV4-1; cdr3_nt: TGCGCCAGCAGCCGTGACAGGGACAGCACCGGGGAGCTGTTTTTT; cdr3_aa: CASSRDRDSTGELFF
clone_size: many; d_call: TRBD2; j_call: TRBJ2-7; v_call: TRBV4-2; cdr3_nt: TGTGCCAGCAGCCAAGAATCTAATAGCGGGATATTCTACGAGCAGTACTTC; cdr3_aa: CASSQESNSGIFYEQYF
clone_size: -; d_call: -; j_call: TRBJ1-2; v_call: TRBV2; cdr3_nt: TGTGCCGGCCGGGACACAGCTAACTATGGCTACACCTTC; cdr3_aa: CAGRDTANYGYTF
clone_size: -; d_call: -; j_call: TRBJ2-1; v_call: TRBV21-1; cdr3_nt: TGTGCCAGCAGCCCGAACTGTGTGGACTGGGTCCCCAATGAGCAGTTCTTC; cdr3_aa: CASSPNCVDWVPNEQFF
clone_size: -; d_call: TRBD2; j_call: TRBJ2-3; v_call: TRBV27; cdr3_nt: TGTGCCAGCAGGGCACTAGCGGGAGCCTTAACTAGCACAGATACGCAGTATTTT; cdr3_aa: CASRALAGALTSTDTQYF
clone_size: -; d_call: -; j_call: TRBJ1-3; v_call: TRBV7-2; cdr3_nt: TGTGCCAGCAACCTAAGGGGCAGAGGTGCGGACACCATATATTTT; cdr3_aa: CASNLRGRGADTIYF
clone_size: -; d_call: TRBD1; j_call: TRBJ1-6; v_call: TRBV27; cdr3_nt: TGTGCCAGCAGTTTATCGGCGGGACAGTTGAATTCACCCCTCCACTTT; cdr3_aa: CASSLSAGQLNSPLHF
clone_size: -; d_call: TRBD1; j_call: TRBJ1-2; v_call: TRBV24-1; cdr3_nt: TGTGCCACCAGTGACCCCGGGACAGGGGGTGAATATGGCTACACCTTC; cdr3_aa: CATSDPGTGGEYGYTF
clone_size: -; d_call: -; j_call: TRBJ1-6; v_call: TRBV27; cdr3_nt: TGTGCCAGCAGTCTAGGAGGGGTTTCACCCCTCCACTTT; cdr3_aa: CASSLGGVSPLHF
clone_size: -; d_call: -; j_call: TRBJ1-6; v_call: TRBV7-2; cdr3_nt: TGTGCCAGCAACCTAAAACCCGGGACAAGCTATAATTCACCCCTCCACTTT; cdr3_aa: CASNLKPGTSYNSPLHF
clone_size: -; d_call: TRBD1; j_call: TRBJ2-2; v_call: TRBV9; cdr3_nt: TGTGCCAGCAGCGTAGGACAGGGGGCAGCCGGGGAGCTGTTTTTT; cdr3_aa: CASSVGQGAAGELFF
clone_size: few; d_call: TRBD1; j_call: TRBJ1-4; v_call: TRBV6-2/TRBV6-3; cdr3_nt: TGTGCCAGCAGTTACTCGGGACAGGGAGGAGAAAAACTGTTTTTT; cdr3_aa: CASSYSGQGGEKLFF
clone_size: -; d_call: -; j_call: TRBJ2-2; v_call: TRBV19; cdr3_nt: TGTGCCAGTAAAATCCGAGAGAACACCGGGGAGCTGTTTTTT; cdr3_aa: CASKIRENTGELFF
clone_size: -; d_call: -; j_call: TRBJ1-1; v_call: TRBV6-6; cdr3_nt: TGTGCCAGCAGCTCAGGGCCCCTGAACACTGAAGCTTTCTTT; cdr3_aa: CASSSGPLNTEAFF
clone_size: -; d_call: -; j_call: TRBJ2-7; v_call: TRBV7-3; cdr3_nt: TGTGCCAGCCCACCAACAGGCCCAGTCGAGCAGTACTTC; cdr3_aa: CASPPTGPVEQYF
clone_size: -; d_call: -; j_call: TRBJ2-7; v_call: TRBV5-1; cdr3_nt: TGCGCCAGCAGCTCGCCGGGACTGGCCTCCTACGAGCAGTACTTC; cdr3_aa: CASSSPGLASYEQYF
clone_size: -; d_call: TRBD1; j_call: TRBJ1-1; v_call: TRBV28; cdr3_nt: TGTGCCAGCAGTTCCTACGCGGGACAGGGGTATATGAACACTGAAGCTTTCTTT; cdr3_aa: CASSSYAGQGYMNTEAFF
clone_size: -; d_call: -; j_call: TRBJ2-1; v_call: TRBV13; cdr3_nt: TGTGCCAGCAGCTTCAGATACAATGAGCAGTTCTTC; cdr3_aa: CASSFRYNEQFF
clone_size: -; d_call: -; j_call: TRBJ1-3; v_call: TRBV19; cdr3_nt: TGTGCCAGTAGTATAAGTAGCTCTGGAAACACCATATATTTT; cdr3_aa: CASSISSSGNTIYF
clone_size: -; d_call: -; j_call: TRBJ2-2; v_call: TRBV11-3; cdr3_nt: TGTGCCAGCAGCTTAGCTAACACCGGGGAGCTGTTTTTT; cdr3_aa: CASSLANTGELFF
clone_size: -; d_call: -; j_call: TRBJ1-6; v_call: TRBV5-1; cdr3_nt: TGCGCCAGCAGCGGGGGGGCCACCACCAATTCACCCCTCCACTTT; cdr3_aa: CASSGGATTNSPLHF
clone_size: -; d_call: -; j_call: TRBJ2-1; v_call: TRBV15; cdr3_nt: TGTGCCACCAGCAGTGGCTCCGTAAGCTACAATGAGCAGTTCTTC; cdr3_aa: CATSSGSVSYNEQFF
clone_size: -; d_call: TRBD2; j_call: TRBJ2-3; v_call: TRBV4-3; cdr3_nt: TGCGCCAGCAGCCAACGGGTAGCGGGAGGGCCGGCAGATACGCAGTATTTT; cdr3_aa: CASSQRVAGGPADTQYF
clone_size: -; d_call: TRBD1; j_call: TRBJ1-4; v_call: TRBV4-2; cdr3_nt: TGTGCCAGCAGCCAAGATGGGGGACAGCTTAATGAAAAACTGTTTTTT; cdr3_aa: CASSQDGGQLNEKLFF
clone_size: -; d_call: TRBD2; j_call: TRBJ2-2; v_call: TRBV7-2; cdr3_nt: TGTGCCAGCAGCTTAGTGACTAGCGGGACCACCGGGGAGCTGTTTTTT; cdr3_aa: CASSLVTSGTTGELFF
clone_size: -; d_call: -; j_call: TRBJ1-5; v_call: TRBV21-1; cdr3_nt: TGTGCCTGGCACCCGGGACTAGGACAGGGGATAACGGGGTATCAGCCCCAGCATTTT; cdr3_aa: CAWHPGLGQGITGYQPQHF
clone_size: once; d_call: TRBD1; j_call: TRBJ2-7; v_call: TRBV5-5; cdr3_nt: TGTGCCAGCAGCTACACCGCAGGGGGCCTAACCTCCTACGAGCAGTACTTC; cdr3_aa: CASSYTAGGLTSYEQYF
clone_size: -; d_call: -; j_call: TRBJ1-5; v_call: TRBV7-8; cdr3_nt: TGTGCCAGCAGCTTAGCCCTGAGACAGGGCAATCAGCCCCAGCATTTT; cdr3_aa: CASSLALRQGNQPQHF
clone_size: -; d_call: -; j_call: TRBJ1-5; v_call: TRBV3-1/TRBV3-2; cdr3_nt: TGTGCCAGCAGCCCAGGGGTCCATCAGCCCCAGCATTTT; cdr3_aa: CASSPGVHQPQHF
clone_size: once; d_call: -; j_call: TRBJ2-7; v_call: TRBV7-3; cdr3_nt: TGTGCCAGCAGCCAGGGGACCCCCGGGGTCCACGAGCAGTACTTC; cdr3_aa: CASSQGTPGVHEQYF
clone_size: -; d_call: TRBD2; j_call: TRBJ2-1; v_call: TRBV27; cdr3_nt: TGTGCCAGCAGTTTAATGTTCCTTAGCGGGAGAGCCTACAATGAGCAGTTCTTC; cdr3_aa: CASSLMFLSGRAYNEQFF
clone_size: -; d_call: -; j_call: TRBJ1-6; v_call: TRBV7-2; cdr3_nt: TGTGCCAGCAGCTTGACTCGGCCGAGCTATAATTCACCCCTCCACTTT; cdr3_aa: CASSLTRPSYNSPLHF
clone_size: -; d_call: -; j_call: TRBJ2-3; v_call: TRBV27; cdr3_nt: TGTGCCAGCAGTTTTAGGGGTTACACAGATACGCAGTATTTT; cdr3_aa: CASSFRGYTDTQYF